Below, one T cell receptor beta chain is given with its context. Sequencing used immunoSEQ multiplex PCR; TCRdb keeps in-frame clones, though not all of them. The table lists about 200,000 clones, 80% to 90% of them singletons. These data are taken from a study of blood T cell repertoires in COVID-19. As for the study in general: Samples taken during acute and convalescent COVID-19 were collected in the United States, Italy and Spain. T cells, B-cell-depleted T cells, or PBMCs provided the cDNA or gDNA that served as material.

This CDR3 is built from 16 residues. Trimming took 1 base from V and 3 from J; bases not matched to a gene: 7. Germline V gene lookup returns CDR1 SGHAT and CDR2 FQNNGV. V and J are TRBV11-2 and TRBJ2-7, with 9 positions matching TRBD1. This sequence was found in a man in his fifties or sixties with acute or convalescent COVID-19. Sequenced input: peripheral blood. CDR3 sequence: CASSLARGQGYYEQYF. In DNA form, the CDR3 reads TGTGCCAGCAGCTTAGCCAGGGGACAGGGCTACTACGAGCAGTACTTC.